Shown below are 18 T cell receptor beta chains from a single sample sequenced in a study of technical replicates of blood from a few donors. The assay was immunoSEQ multiplex PCR, and TCRdb's table has in-frame clones only and misses some. The profile shows tens of thousands of clones, 93% of them singletons. Specimen: PBMCs. Receptors were obtained from a human donor in good health. Some clones in this sample may be carry-over from other donors' samples.

This clone was seen a single time. The gene calls are TRBV9 and TRBJ2-3; 10 nucleotides line up with TRBD1. Germline V gene sequence: CDR1 SGDLS, CDR2 YYNGEE. The CDR3 totals 16 residues. The V segment lost 4 bases and the J segment 6 bases; nucleotides outside the gene matches: 11. CDR3 coding DNA: TGTGCCAGCAGCAGACGACAGGGGGCCCCGGGGGATACGCAGTATTTT. It is translated as CASSRRQGAPGDTQYF.

The chain couples TRBV5-4 to TRBJ1-2; no firm D call. The germline gives CDR1 SGHNT, CDR2 YYREEE (reference sequence). The V end lost 3 bases, the J end lost 3 bases, and 15 bases lay between the germline ends. This CDR3 region has 15 residues. This CDR3 reads CASSSLHGRDYGYTF. The CDR3 DNA sequence: TGTGCCAGCAGCTCCCTACACGGGAGAGACTATGGCTACACCTTC.

The gene calls are TRBV18 and TRBJ1-3, with TRBD1 matching over 9 bases. Germline loops: CDR1 KGHSH, CDR2 LQKENI. J lost 8 bases, V lost 3 bases, and 2 bases had no gene match. The CDR3 covers 13 residues. The CDR3 sequence: CASSPGQGDTIYF. The CDR3, as DNA: TGTGCCAGCTCACCGGGACAGGGAGACACCATATATTTT.

The chain has TRBV25-1 and TRBJ2-1; the D gene is possibly TRBD2 (6 bases). Germline-derived CDR1 and CDR2 are MGHDK and SYGVNS. The CDR3 covers 12 residues. V was shortened by 5 bases and J by 12 bases, with 14 bases between the two germline ends. CDR3 sequence: CASSPRLGGQFF. CDR3 bases: TGTGCCAGCAGTCCCAGACTCGGGGGGCAGTTCTTC.

This chain uses TRBV30 with TRBJ2-7, with D possibly matching TRBD2 (6 bases). This CDR3 has 14 amino acids. V was trimmed by 3 bases and J by 0 bases, leaving 12 bases between them. Germline CDR1 reads GTSNPN; CDR2 reads SVGIG (reference sequence). The CDR3 loop is CAWSHGGNSYEQYF. DNA of the CDR3: TGTGCCTGGAGCCATGGCGGGAACTCCTACGAGCAGTACTTC.

The chain links TRBV2 to TRBJ1-2, with D perhaps TRBD1 (5 bases). V was cut by 4 bases and J by 4 bases, with 7 bases left in between. The CDR3 is 12 amino acids. Germline-derived CDR1 and CDR2 are SNHLY and FYNNEI. The CDR3 loop reads CASSGQGYGYTF. CDR3 nucleotides: TGTGCCAGCAGTGGGCAGGGCTATGGCTACACCTTC.

The count of this clone is one. The chain is built from TRBV7-2 and TRBJ2-7; maybe TRBD2 (5 bases). V gave up 8 bases and J gave up 7 bases, with 24 bases separating them. There are 15 residues in the CDR3. In germline, CDR1 is SGHTA, CDR2 FQGNSA. CDR3 sequence reads: CASQPSRDQVSEQYF. DNA of the CDR3: TGTGCCAGCCAACCTTCCCGGGATCAAGTTTCTGAGCAGTACTTC.

The chain is built from TRBV7-9 and TRBJ1-5, with D possibly being TRBD1 (6 bases). Trimming removed 2 bases at V and 5 bases at J, with 13 bases between. CDR1 and CDR2 (germline): SEHNR, FQNEAQ (reference sequence). The CDR3 covers 15 residues. Written as DNA, the CDR3 is TGTGCCAGCAGCTTAAGTCAGGGGACCCATCAGCCCCAGCATTTT. As protein: CASSLSQGTHQPQHF.

The rearrangement links TRBV7-9 to TRBJ1-1; no clear D gene. The CDR3 is made up of 18 amino acids. The V end lost 6 bases, the J end lost 7 bases, and 30 bases lay between the germline ends. The germline V gene has CDR1 SEHNR and CDR2 FQNEAQ (reference sequence). CDR3 sequence reads: CASRPVGSEFGDSDEAFF. CDR3 nucleotides: TGTGCCAGCAGACCGGTTGGGTCGGAATTCGGGGATTCTGATGAAGCTTTCTTT. Variable domain in full (rest from reference TRBV7-9 and TRBJ1-1): DTGVSQNPRHKITKRGQNVTFRCDPISEHNRLYWYRQTLGQGPEFLTYFQNEAQLEKSRLLSDRFSAERPKGSFSTLEIQRTEQGDSAMYLCASRPVGSEFGDSDEAFFGQGTRLTVV.

The chain couples TRBV2 to TRBJ2-7; a weak D match, TRBD2 (6 bases). The CDR3 is 14 amino acids. Germline assignment: CDR1 SNHLY and CDR2 FYNNEI. V was shortened by 5 bases and J by 4 bases, with 15 bases between the two germline ends. CDR3 sequence: CASSFTLGTYEQYF. CDR3 bases: TGTGCCAGCAGTTTCACCCTAGGGACTTACGAGCAGTACTTC.

The chain recombines TRBV4-3 with TRBJ2-2; 8 nucleotides line up with TRBD1. Germline V gene lookup returns CDR1 LGHNA and CDR2 YSLEER. The trim removed 0 bases at V and 3 bases at J, leaving 15 bases unmatched. This CDR3 spans 20 amino acids. CDR3 DNA sequence: TGCGCCAGCAGCCAAGAGTCACGGACAGGGTGGCAGGAGGACACCGGGGAGCTGTTTTTT. Translated, it gives CASSQESRTGWQEDTGELFF.

The chain recombines TRBV11-2 with TRBJ1-5, with D perhaps TRBD1 (6 bases). The germline gives CDR1 SGHAT, CDR2 FQNNGV. The CDR3 has 13 residues. V gave up 0 bases and J gave up 9 bases, with 9 bases separating them. In nucleotides, the CDR3 is TGTGCCAGCAGCTTAGAGTGGGGGCGGCCCCAGCATTTT. Translated: CASSLEWGRPQHF.

The chain is built from TRBV7-2 and TRBJ2-7, with D possibly being TRBD1 (8 bases). Looked up from germline, CDR1 is SGHTA and CDR2 is FQGNSA. Deletions cut 4 bases from V and 7 bases from J, with 29 bases between. There are 18 residues in the CDR3. The CDR3 here is CASSYGQGRGGQLGEQYF. In DNA form, the CDR3 reads TGTGCCAGCAGCTACGGACAGGGCAGGGGGGGGCAACTGGGGGAGCAGTACTTC.

The chain recombines TRBV2 with TRBJ2-7, with 11 bases identical to TRBD2. Trimming cost V 3 bases and J 7 bases; bases outside gene matches: 5. The CDR3 is made up of 14 amino acids. Germline V gene data show CDR1 as SNHLY and CDR2 as FYNNEI. CDR3 sequence: CASSDGLAGGEQYF. In DNA, the CDR3 is TGTGCCAGCAGTGATGGTCTAGCGGGGGGAGAGCAGTACTTC.

The chain employs TRBV25-1 and TRBJ1-2; 7 nucleotides agree with TRBD1. V was clipped by 7 bases and J by 4 bases; unmatched bases: 6. Germline V gene lookup returns CDR1 MGHDK and CDR2 SYGVNS. CDR3 length: 13 residues. The CDR3 loop is CASTKGTVYGYTF. The CDR3 coding sequence is TGTGCCAGCACCAAAGGGACAGTCTATGGCTACACCTTC.

This clone was observed a single time. The chain joins TRBV9 to TRBJ1-1, with D perhaps matching TRBD1 (6 bases). Trimming left V 3 bases short and J 0 bases short, with 21 bases between. Germline assignment: CDR1 SGDLS and CDR2 YYNGEE. This CDR3 contains 18 residues. The CDR3 sequence: CASSAGLGNRVLNTEAFF. CDR3 sequence (DNA): TGTGCCAGCAGCGCGGGGTTGGGAAACAGGGTCCTGAACACTGAAGCTTTCTTT.

This clone was observed a handful of times. The chain joins TRBV18 to TRBJ1-2; D is perhaps TRBD1 (6 bases). CDR3 length equals 13 residues. Germline assignment: CDR1 KGHSH and CDR2 LQKENI. The V and J ends lost 3 bases and 2 bases respectively, with 7 bases between them. Here the CDR3 reads CASSPDRNYGYTF. CDR3 DNA sequence: TGTGCCAGCTCACCCGACAGGAACTATGGCTACACCTTC. Full variable domain (outside the CDR3, taken from reference TRBV18 and TRBJ1-2): NAGVMQNPRHLVRRRGQEARLRCSPMKGHSHVYWYRQLPEEGLKFMVYLQKENIIDESGMPKERFSAEFPKEGPSILRIQQVVRGDSAAYFCASSPDRNYGYTFGSGTRLTVV.

The gene calls are TRBV19 and TRBJ2-6; TRBD1 is a possible D gene (6 bases). The CDR3 totals 19 residues. Germline assignment: CDR1 LNHDA and CDR2 SQIVND (reference sequence). Deletions cut 7 bases from V and 5 bases from J, with 27 bases between. CDR3 sequence: CASMGHPGTLVPRANVLTF. DNA of the CDR3: TGTGCCAGTATGGGGCACCCCGGGACACTGGTCCCGAGGGCCAACGTCCTGACTTTC. Variable domain in full (rest from reference TRBV19 and TRBJ2-6): DGGITQSPKYLFRKEGQNVTLSCEQNLNHDAMYWYRQDPGQGLRLIYYSQIVNDFQKGDIAEGYSVSREKKESFPLTVTSAQKNPTAFYLCASMGHPGTLVPRANVLTFGAGSRLTVL.